The next 9 T cell receptor beta chains were all read from a single sample in a study of blood T cells in healthy people across ages. Primers used in a second PCR of about 6 to 12 cycles were a sample-barcoded 5' primer and a J-beta primer mix. TCRdb used MiXCR to reprocess the 5' RACE reads, holding one entry per CDR3 protein. The data show approximately 800,000 distinct CDR3 sequences, with approximately 24% seen just once and around 3% held by the top ten. These data also featured in a second study, about T cells of mothers and their children.

Sample: blood. Receptor source: a boy younger than 18 in good health.

This clonotype has more than one count but fewer than ten. Compared with germline, one end of the junction differs, possibly owing to a read error. The chain links TRBV15 to TRBJ2-7; D gene ambiguous. The CDR3 has 15 residues. CDR1 and CDR2 (germline): LNHNV, YYDKDF (reference sequence). CDR3 in amino acids: CVTSLDLLVGYEQYF. The CDR3 DNA is TGTGTCACCAGTCTCGACCTATTGGTAGGGTACGAGCAGTACTTC.

The V and J genes are TRBV20-1 and TRBJ2-7; D may be TRBD2 (6 bases). This CDR3 is built from 11 residues. Trimming pared 0 bases from V and 12 bases from J, leaving 12 bases between. Germline loops: CDR1 DFQATT, CDR2 SNEGSKA (reference sequence). CDR3 nucleotide sequence: TGCAGTGCTAGAGATTTACGGGGGACGTACTTC. This sequence encodes CSARDLRGTYF.

This clonotype occurred a few times. V usage is TRBV29-1 and J usage is TRBJ1-1, with no clear D. The CDR3 is made up of 14 amino acids. Trimming pared 4 bases from V and 5 bases from J, leaving 17 bases between. The germline V gene encodes CDR1 SQVTM and CDR2 ANQGSEA. The DNA of the CDR3 is TGCAGCGTTGTGAGAGGTGAAGGGATGACTGAAGCTTTCTTT. As protein: CSVVRGEGMTEAFF. Based on the CDR3 plus reference TRBV29-1 and TRBJ1-1, the full variable domain is SAVISQKPSRDICQRGTSLTIQCQVDSQVTMMFWYRQQPGQSLTLIATANQGSEATYESGFVIDKFPISRPNLTFSTLTVSNMSPEDSSIYLCSVVRGEGMTEAFFGQGTRLTVV.

V and J are TRBV28 and TRBJ2-7; the match to TRBD1 covers 8 bases. Per the germline V gene, CDR1 is MDHEN and CDR2 is SYDVKM. The J segment lost 3 bases and the V segment lost 3 bases, leaving 4 bases of the junction unmatched. This CDR3 comprises 14 residues. The CDR3: CASSFGDRGYEQYF. DNA for the CDR3: TGTGCCAGCAGTTTCGGTGACAGGGGCTACGAGCAGTACTTC.

V is TRBV6-1 and J is TRBJ1-2, with D maybe TRBD1 (5 bases). CDR3 length: 13 residues. Germline V gives CDR1 MNHNS, CDR2 SASEGT. Trimming pared 1 base from V and 4 bases from J, leaving 7 bases between. The CDR3 region is CASSEVGGYGYTF. Written as DNA, the CDR3 is TGTGCCAGCAGTGAAGTGGGGGGCTATGGCTACACCTTC.

Only a few counts were recorded for this clonotype. V is TRBV24-1 and J is TRBJ2-5, with 7 bases that match TRBD2. With V trimmed by 1 base and J by 5 bases, 6 bases remained unmatched. Germline loops: CDR1 KGHDR, CDR2 SFDVKD. The CDR3 runs 15 residues. CDR3 DNA sequence: TGTGCCACCAGTGATTTACCGACTAGCCGGGAGACCCAGTACTTC. It is translated as CATSDLPTSRETQYF.

This clonotype came up a few times. The gene calls are TRBV10-1 and TRBJ2-6; 7 bases map to TRBD2. The V gene's germline CDR1 is WNHNN and CDR2 SYGVQD (reference sequence). This CDR3 contains 17 residues. Trimming cost V 8 bases and J 1 base; bases outside gene matches: 11. The CDR3 DNA is TGCGCCAGCGCCCCCGGGACCGGGAGGTCTGGGGCCAACGTCCTGACTTTC. Translated: CASAPGTGRSGANVLTF.

This clonotype was observed at least ten times. The CDR3 spells CASSEGGGPLGTQYF. CDR3 nucleotide sequence: TGTGCCAGCAGCGAGGGCGGGGGTCCTCTCGGGACCCAGTACTTC. The V gene is TRBV7-3, the J gene TRBJ2-5; 7 bases are a match to TRBD2. With 5 bases clipped from V and 7 bases from J, the junction kept 13 bases outside the gene matches. CDR1 and CDR2 from the germline V gene are SGHTA and FQGTGA. The CDR3 spans 15 residues.

This clonotype has a handful of counts. This sequence joins TRBV27 and TRBJ1-1; 7 bases fit TRBD1. The V gene's germline CDR1 is MNHEY and CDR2 SMNVEV (reference sequence). V dropped 7 bases and J dropped 2; count of bases not matched to a gene: 10. The CDR3 is 15 amino acids. The CDR3: CASTKSGTVNTEAFF. DNA for the CDR3: TGTGCCAGCACAAAATCCGGGACAGTAAACACTGAAGCTTTCTTT.